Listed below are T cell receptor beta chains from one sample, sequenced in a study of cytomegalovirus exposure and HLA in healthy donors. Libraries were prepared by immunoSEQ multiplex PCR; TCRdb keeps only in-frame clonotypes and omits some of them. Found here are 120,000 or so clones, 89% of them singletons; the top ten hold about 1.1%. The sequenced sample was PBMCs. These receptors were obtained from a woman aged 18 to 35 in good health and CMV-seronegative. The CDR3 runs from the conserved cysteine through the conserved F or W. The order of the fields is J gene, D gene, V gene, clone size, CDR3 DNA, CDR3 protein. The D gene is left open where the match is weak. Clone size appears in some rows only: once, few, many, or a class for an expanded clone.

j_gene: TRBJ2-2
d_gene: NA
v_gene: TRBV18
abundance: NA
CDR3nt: TGTGCCAGCTCACCACTACAGGGCACCGGGGAGCTGTTTTTT
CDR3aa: CASSPLQGTGELFF

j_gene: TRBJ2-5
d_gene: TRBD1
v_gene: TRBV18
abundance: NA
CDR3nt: TGTGCCAGCTCACTGACAGGGGGCCAAGAGACCCAGTACTTC
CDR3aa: CASSLTGGQETQYF

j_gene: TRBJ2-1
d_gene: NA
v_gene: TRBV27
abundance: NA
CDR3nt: TGTGCCAGCAGTTTGACTCAACTAGTAAGGAATGAGCAGTTCTTC
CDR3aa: CASSLTQLVRNEQFF

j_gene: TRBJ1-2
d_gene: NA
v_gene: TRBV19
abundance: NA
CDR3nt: TGTGCCAGTAGTATCCCGACAGTATGGGATTCTTACTATGGCTACACCTTC
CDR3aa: CASSIPTVWDSYYGYTF

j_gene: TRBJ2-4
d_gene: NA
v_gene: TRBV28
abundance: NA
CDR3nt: TGTGCCAGCAGTTTGAATCCCGGAAACATTCAGTACTTC
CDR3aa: CASSLNPGNIQYF

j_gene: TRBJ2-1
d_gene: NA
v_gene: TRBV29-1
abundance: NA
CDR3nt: TGCAGCGTTCTTAACTGGAATGAGCAGTTCTTC
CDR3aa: CSVLNWNEQFF

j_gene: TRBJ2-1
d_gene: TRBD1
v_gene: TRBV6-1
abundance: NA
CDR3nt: TGTGCCAGCAAACTAGGACAGGGGCGCAATGAGCAGTTCTTC
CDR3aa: CASKLGQGRNEQFF

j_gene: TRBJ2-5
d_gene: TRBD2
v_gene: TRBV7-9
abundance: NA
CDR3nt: TGTGCCAGCAGCTTGGGACTAGTGGGGACCCAGTACTTC
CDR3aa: CASSLGLVGTQYF

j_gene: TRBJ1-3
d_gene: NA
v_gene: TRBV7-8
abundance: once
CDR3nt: TGTGCCAGCAGCTCCGATCAGGGGACATTTGCTGGAAACACCATATATTTT
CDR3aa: CASSSDQGTFAGNTIYF

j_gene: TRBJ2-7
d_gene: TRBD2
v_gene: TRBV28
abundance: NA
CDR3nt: TGTGCCAGCAGTTTCGGCGGGAGGGCCGAGCAGTACTTC
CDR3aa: CASSFGGRAEQYF

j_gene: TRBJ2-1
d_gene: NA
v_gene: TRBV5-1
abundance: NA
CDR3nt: TGCGCCAGCAGCTTGGTTTTAAGTAGCTCAAGAGAGCAGTTCTTC
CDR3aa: CASSLVLSSSREQFF

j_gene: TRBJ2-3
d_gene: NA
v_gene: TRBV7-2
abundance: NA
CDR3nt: TGTGCCAGCAGCTCTTTCACAGATACGCAGTATTTT
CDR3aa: CASSSFTDTQYF

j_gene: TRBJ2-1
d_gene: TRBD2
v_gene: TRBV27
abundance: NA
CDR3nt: TGTGCCAGCAGTTTAGATAGCCGTGGGACTAGCGGGAGTACCTACAATGAGCAGTTCTTC
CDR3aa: CASSLDSRGTSGSTYNEQFF

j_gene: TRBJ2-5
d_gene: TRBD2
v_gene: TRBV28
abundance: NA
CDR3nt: TGTGCCAGCATCCCCTCGGGGGGAGAGACCCAGTACTTC
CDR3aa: CASIPSGGETQYF

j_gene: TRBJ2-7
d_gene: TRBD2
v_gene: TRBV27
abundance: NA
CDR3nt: TGTGCCAGCAGTTTATCAAAGGGGGGACTAGCGGATTCCTACGAGCAGTACTTC
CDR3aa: CASSLSKGGLADSYEQYF

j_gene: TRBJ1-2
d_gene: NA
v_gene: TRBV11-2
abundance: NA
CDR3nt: TGTGCCAGCAGCCGGGAGGAGGGGAATGGCTACACCTTC
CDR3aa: CASSREEGNGYTF

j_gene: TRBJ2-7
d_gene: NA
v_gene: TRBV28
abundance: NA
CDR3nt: TGTGCCAGCAGTTCCCCGGCGGGCGGCTCCTACGAGCAGTACTTC
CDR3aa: CASSSPAGGSYEQYF

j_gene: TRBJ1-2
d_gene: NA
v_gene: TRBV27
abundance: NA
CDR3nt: TGTGCCAGCAGTTCACAGGGACGTGGCTACACCTTC
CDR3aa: CASSSQGRGYTF

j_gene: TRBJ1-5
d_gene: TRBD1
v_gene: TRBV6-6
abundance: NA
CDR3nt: TGTGCCAGCACCCCCACGAGACAGGGAAGCAATCAGCCCCAGCATTTT
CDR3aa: CASTPTRQGSNQPQHF

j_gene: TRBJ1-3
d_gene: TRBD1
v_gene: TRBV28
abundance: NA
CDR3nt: TGTGCCAGCATGGGACAGCACTCTGGAAACACCATATATTTT
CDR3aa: CASMGQHSGNTIYF

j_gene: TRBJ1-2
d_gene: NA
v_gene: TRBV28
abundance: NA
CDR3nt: TGTGCCAGCAGTTTATCGCCCAGGGGCTATGGCTACACCTTC
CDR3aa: CASSLSPRGYGYTF

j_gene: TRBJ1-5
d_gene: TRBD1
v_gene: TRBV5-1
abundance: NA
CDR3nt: TGCGCCAGCAGCGCGACAGGGTTAAGCAATCAGCCCCAGCATTTT
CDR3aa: CASSATGLSNQPQHF

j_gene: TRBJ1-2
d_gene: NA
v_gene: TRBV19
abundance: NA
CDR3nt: TGTGCCCTTTTACGAAGGGGTAGTATGGACTATGGCTACACCTTC
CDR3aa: CALLRRGSMDYGYTF

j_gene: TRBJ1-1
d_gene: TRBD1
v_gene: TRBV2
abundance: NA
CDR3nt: TGTGCCAGCAGTCAACAAAGACAGGGGAACACTGAAGCTTTCTTT
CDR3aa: CASSQQRQGNTEAFF

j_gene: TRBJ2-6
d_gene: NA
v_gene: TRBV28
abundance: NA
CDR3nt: TGTGCCAGCAGTTTCTCCGGGACTCCGAAAGGTGGGGCCAACGTCCTGACTTTC
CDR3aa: CASSFSGTPKGGANVLTF